This T cell receptor (beta chain) was recovered during a study of beta chain features in type 1 diabetes. TCRB transcripts that were expressed got sequenced, as all of the isolated RNA had been reverse transcribed. Clones were read by immunoSEQ multiplex PCR, and TCRdb kept only the in-frame ones, dropping some. The sample comprises fewer than 350,000 clones, 8% of which are singletons, and 0.9% to 1.2% rests with the top ten. The V gene's germline CDR1 is SNHLY and CDR2 FYNNEI. This CDR3 has 13 amino acids. Trimming took off 4 bases at V and 7 bases at J, with 13 bases between the two ends. This clone came up many times.

This rearrangement joins TRBV2 to TRBJ2-5; possibly TRBD1 or TRBD2 for D (5 bases each). The sample comprised central memory CD4+ T cells from blood. The sequence derives from a woman younger than 35 in good health. CDR3 sequence reads: CASSAESRGTQYF. Written as DNA, the CDR3 is TGTGCCAGCAGTGCGGAGTCGAGGGGGACCCAGTACTTC. The full variable domain, rest sourced from reference TRBV2 and TRBJ2-5, is EPEVTQTPSHQVTQMGQEVILRCVPISNHLYFYWYRQILGQKVEFLVSFYNNEISEKSEIFDDQFSVERPDGSNFTLKIRSTKLEDSAMYFCASSAESRGTQYFGPGTRLLVL.